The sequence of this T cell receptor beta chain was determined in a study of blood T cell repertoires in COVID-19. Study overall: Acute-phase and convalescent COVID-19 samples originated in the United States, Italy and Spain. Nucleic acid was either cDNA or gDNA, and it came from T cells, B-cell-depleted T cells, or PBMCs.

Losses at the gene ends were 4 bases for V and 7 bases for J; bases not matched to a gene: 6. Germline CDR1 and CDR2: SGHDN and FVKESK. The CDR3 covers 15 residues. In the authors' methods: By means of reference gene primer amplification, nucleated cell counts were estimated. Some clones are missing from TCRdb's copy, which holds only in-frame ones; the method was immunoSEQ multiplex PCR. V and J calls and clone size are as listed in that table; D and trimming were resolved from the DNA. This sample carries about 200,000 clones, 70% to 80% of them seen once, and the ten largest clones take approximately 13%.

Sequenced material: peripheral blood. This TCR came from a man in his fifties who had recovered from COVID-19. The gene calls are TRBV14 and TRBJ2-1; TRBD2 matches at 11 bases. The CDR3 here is CASSRQGLAVNEQFF. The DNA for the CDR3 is TGTGCCAGCAGCCGGCAGGGACTAGCGGTAAATGAGCAGTTCTTC. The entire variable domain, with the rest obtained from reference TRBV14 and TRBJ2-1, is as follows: EAGVTQFPSHSVIEKGQTVTLRCDPISGHDNLYWYRRVMGKEIKFLLHFVKESKQDESGMPNNRFLAERTGGTYSTLKVQPAELEDSGVYFCASSRQGLAVNEQFFGPGTRLTVL.